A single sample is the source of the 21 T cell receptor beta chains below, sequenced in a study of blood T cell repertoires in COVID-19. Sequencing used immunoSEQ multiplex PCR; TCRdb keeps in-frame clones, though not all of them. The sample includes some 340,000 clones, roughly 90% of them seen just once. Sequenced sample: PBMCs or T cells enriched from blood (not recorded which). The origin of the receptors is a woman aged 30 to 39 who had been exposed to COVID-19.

CDR3: CASSPHPGLGWDGQFF. The CDR3 nucleotides are TGTGCCAGCAGCCCTCACCCGGGACTAGGGTGGGATGGGCAGTTCTTC. The chain has TRBV7-9 and TRBJ2-1; 8 positions agree with TRBD2. Trimming at V came to 5 bases and at J to 12 bases, leaving 18 bases not matched to a gene. The CDR3 has 16 amino acids. CDR1 is SEHNR and CDR2 is FQNEAQ in the germline V gene (reference sequence).

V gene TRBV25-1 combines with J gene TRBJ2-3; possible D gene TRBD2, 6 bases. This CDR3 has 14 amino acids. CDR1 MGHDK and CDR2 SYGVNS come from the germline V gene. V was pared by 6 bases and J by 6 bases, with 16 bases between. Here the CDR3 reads CASSRPGGLDTQYF. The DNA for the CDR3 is TGTGCCAGCAGCCGGCCCGGGGGTCTCGATACGCAGTATTTT. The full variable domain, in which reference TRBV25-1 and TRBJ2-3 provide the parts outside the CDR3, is EADIYQTPRYLVIGTGKKITLECSQTMGHDKMYWYQQDPGMELHLIHYSYGVNSTEKGDLSSESTVSRIRTEHFPLTLESARPSHTSQYLCASSRPGGLDTQYFGPGTRLTVL.

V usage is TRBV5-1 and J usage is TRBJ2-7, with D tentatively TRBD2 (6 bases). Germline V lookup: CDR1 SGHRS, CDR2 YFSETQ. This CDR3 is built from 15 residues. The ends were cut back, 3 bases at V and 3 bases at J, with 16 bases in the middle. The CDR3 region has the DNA TGCGCCAGCAGCTCCCCGACTAGTATAAACTACGAGCAGTACTTC. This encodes CASSSPTSINYEQYF.

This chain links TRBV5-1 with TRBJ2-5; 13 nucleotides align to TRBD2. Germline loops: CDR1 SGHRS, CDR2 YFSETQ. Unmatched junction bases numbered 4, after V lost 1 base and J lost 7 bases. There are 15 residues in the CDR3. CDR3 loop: CASSLTSGGARTQYF. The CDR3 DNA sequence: TGCGCCAGCAGCTTGACTAGCGGGGGGGCCCGGACCCAGTACTTC.

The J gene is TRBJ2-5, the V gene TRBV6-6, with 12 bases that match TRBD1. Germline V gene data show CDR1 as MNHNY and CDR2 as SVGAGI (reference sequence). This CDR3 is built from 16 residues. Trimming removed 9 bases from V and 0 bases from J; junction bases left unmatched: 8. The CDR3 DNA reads TGTGCCAGTTCCGGGACAGGGGGCTTATACCAAGAGACCCAGTACTTC. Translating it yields CASSGTGGLYQETQYF.

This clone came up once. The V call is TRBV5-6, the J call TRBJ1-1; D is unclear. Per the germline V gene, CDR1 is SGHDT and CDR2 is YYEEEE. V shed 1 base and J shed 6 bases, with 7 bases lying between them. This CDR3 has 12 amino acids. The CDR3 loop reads CASSLMSAEAFF. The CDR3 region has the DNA TGTGCCAGCAGCTTGATGTCCGCTGAAGCTTTCTTT.

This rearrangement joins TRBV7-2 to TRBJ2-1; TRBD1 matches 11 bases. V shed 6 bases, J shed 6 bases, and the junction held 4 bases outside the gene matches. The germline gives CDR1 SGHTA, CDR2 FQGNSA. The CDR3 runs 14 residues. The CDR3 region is CASSRDRGSNEQFF. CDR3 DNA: TGTGCCAGCAGTCGGGACAGGGGGAGCAATGAGCAGTTCTTC.

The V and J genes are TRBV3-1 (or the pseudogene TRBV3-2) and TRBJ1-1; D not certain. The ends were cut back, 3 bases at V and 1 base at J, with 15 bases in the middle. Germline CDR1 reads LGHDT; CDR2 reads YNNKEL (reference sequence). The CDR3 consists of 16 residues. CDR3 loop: CASSQGKNLRNTEAFF. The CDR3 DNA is TGTGCCAGCAGCCAGGGCAAGAATTTAAGGAACACTGAAGCTTTCTTT.

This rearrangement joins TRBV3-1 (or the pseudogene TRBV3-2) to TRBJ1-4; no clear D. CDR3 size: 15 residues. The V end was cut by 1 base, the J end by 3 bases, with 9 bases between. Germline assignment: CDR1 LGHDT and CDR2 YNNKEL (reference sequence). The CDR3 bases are TGTGCCAGCAGCCAAGGATCCAGGCCTAATGAAAAACTGTTTTTT. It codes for CASSQGSRPNEKLFF.

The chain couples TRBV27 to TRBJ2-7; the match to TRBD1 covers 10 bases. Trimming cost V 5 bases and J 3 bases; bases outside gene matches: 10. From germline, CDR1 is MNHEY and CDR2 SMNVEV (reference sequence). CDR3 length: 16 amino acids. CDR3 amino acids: CASSGGPGTGDYEQYF. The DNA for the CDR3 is TGTGCCAGCAGTGGAGGACCCGGGACAGGGGACTACGAGCAGTACTTC.

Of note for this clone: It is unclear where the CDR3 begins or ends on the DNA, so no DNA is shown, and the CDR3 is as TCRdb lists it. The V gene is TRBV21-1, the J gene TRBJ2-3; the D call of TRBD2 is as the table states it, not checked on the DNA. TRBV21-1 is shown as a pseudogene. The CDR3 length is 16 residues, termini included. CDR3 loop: CASSNWAGGNTDTQYF.

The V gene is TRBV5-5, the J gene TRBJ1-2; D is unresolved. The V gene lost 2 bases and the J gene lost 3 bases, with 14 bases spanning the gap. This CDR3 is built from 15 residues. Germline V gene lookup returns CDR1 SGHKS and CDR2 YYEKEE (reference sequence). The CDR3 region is CASSLLGEVDYGYTF. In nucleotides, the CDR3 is TGTGCCAGCAGCTTACTCGGGGAGGTGGACTATGGCTACACCTTC.

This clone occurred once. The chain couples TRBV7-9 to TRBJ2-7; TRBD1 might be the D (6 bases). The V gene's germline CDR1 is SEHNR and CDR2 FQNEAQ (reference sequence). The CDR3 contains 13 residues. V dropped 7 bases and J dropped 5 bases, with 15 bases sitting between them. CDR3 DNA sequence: TGTGCCAGCAACAAAAAGGGGGTCCACGAGCAGTACTTC. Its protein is CASNKKGVHEQYF.

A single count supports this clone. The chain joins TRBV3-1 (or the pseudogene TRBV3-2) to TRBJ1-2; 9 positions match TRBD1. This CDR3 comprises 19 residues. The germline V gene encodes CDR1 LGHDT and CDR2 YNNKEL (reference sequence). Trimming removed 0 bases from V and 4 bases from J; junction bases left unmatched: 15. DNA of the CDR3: TGTGCCAGCAGCCAAGATCGAGTGACAGGGGGGGAGCTGTTCTATGGCTACACCTTC. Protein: CASSQDRVTGGELFYGYTF.

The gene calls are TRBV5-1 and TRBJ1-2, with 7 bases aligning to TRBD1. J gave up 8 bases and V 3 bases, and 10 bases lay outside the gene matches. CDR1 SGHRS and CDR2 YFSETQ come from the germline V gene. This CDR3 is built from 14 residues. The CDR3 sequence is CASSSSDRIRGYTF. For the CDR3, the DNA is TGCGCCAGCAGCTCCTCGGACAGGATTAGGGGCTACACCTTC.

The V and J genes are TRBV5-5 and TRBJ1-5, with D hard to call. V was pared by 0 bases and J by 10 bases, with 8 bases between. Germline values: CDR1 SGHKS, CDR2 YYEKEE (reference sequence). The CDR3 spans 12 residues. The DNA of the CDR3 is TGTGCCAGCAGCTTGGTTTTGGGCCCCCAGCATTTT. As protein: CASSLVLGPQHF.

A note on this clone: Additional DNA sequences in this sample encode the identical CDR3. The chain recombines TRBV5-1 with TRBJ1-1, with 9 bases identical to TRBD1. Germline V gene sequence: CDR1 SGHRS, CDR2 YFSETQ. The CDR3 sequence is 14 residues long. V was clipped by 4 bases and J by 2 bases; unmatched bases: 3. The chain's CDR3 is CASSQQGANTEAFF. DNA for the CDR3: TGCGCCAGCAGCCAACAGGGGGCCAACACTGAAGCTTTCTTT.

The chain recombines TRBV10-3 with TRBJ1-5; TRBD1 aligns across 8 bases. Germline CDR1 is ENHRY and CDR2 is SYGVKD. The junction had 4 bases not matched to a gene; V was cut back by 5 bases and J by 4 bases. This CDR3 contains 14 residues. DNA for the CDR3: TGTGCCATCAGTCCTGGACAGGGTAATCAGCCCCAGCATTTT. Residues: CAISPGQGNQPQHF.

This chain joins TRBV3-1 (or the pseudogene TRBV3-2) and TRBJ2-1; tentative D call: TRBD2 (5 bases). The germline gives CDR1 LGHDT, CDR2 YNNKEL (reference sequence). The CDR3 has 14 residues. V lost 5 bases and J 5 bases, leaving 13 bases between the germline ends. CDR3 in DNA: TGTGCCAGCAGCAAGACGGGGTTTCACAATGAGCAGTTCTTC. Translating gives CASSKTGFHNEQFF.

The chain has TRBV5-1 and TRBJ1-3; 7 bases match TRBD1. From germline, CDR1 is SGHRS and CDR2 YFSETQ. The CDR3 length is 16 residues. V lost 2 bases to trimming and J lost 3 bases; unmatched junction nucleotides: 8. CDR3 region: CASSFETGWVGNTIYF. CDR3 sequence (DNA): TGCGCCAGCAGCTTCGAGACAGGGTGGGTTGGAAACACCATATATTTT.

DNA for the CDR3: TGTGCCACCGCGGGGGGGGCCATCGGAAACATTCAGTACTTC. Its translation: CATAGGAIGNIQYF. The J gene is TRBJ2-4, the V gene TRBV6-5; 9 nucleotides agree with TRBD2. Germline V CDR1 and CDR2: MNHEY, SVGAGI. The CDR3 runs 14 residues. The trim removed 10 bases at V and 6 bases at J, leaving 10 bases unmatched.